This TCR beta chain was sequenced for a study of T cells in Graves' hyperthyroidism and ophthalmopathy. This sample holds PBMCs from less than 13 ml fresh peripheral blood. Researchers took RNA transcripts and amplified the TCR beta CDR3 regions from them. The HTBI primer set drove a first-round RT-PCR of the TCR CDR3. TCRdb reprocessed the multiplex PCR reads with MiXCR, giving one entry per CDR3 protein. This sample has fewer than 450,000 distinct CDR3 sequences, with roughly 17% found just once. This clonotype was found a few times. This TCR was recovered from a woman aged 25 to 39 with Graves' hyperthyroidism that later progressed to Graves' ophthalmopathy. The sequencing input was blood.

Written as DNA, the CDR3 is TGTGCCAGCAGGACAGCCAATAATCAGCCCCAGCATTTT. Amino acid sequence: CASRTANNQPQHF. The rearrangement uses TRBV6-1 and TRBJ1-5, with D maybe TRBD1 (5 bases). Germline V gene data show CDR1 as MNHNS and CDR2 as SASEGT. Trimming removed 6 bases from V and 4 bases from J, with 10 bases in between. The CDR3 contains 13 residues.